Listed below are T cell receptor beta chains from one sample, sequenced in a study of shared clonotypes between healthy human individuals. Measured with immunoSEQ multiplex PCR; TCRdb has only the in-frame clones, and not every one. The data contain hundreds of thousands of clones, 79% of them seen just once; the ten biggest clones take up around 13%. Sequencing was done on a sample of PBMCs. Receptors were obtained from a middle-aged woman in good health. Some clones in this sample may be carry-over from other donors' samples. Both conserved end residues are part of each CDR3. The D gene is left open where the match is weak. Size tells how often a clone was seen (once, few, many) or the class of an expanded clone, and some rows leave it out.

D: .
V: TRBV7-8
J: TRBJ2-7
size: .
DNA: TGTGCCAGCAGCTCGGGAGCTTACGAGCAGTACTTC
CDR3: CASSSGAYEQYF

D: TRBD2
V: TRBV28
J: TRBJ2-1
size: .
DNA: TGTGCCAGCACCCCCTCCCTAGCGGGGTACAATGAGCAGTTCTTC
CDR3: CASTPSLAGYNEQFF

D: TRBD1
V: TRBV18
J: TRBJ2-5
size: .
DNA: TGTGCCAGCTCAGGACAGGGCCAAGAGACCCAGTACTTC
CDR3: CASSGQGQETQYF

D: .
V: TRBV29-1
J: TRBJ2-7
size: once
DNA: TGCAGCGTCTTCAGGGGGGGCTACGAGCAGTACTTC
CDR3: CSVFRGGYEQYF

D: .
V: TRBV29-1
J: TRBJ1-1
size: .
DNA: TGCAGCTCATCATCCCCGGGGAACACTGAAGCTTTCTTT
CDR3: CSSSSPGNTEAFF

D: .
V: TRBV10-3
J: TRBJ2-7
size: .
DNA: TGTGCCATCAGTGATTTCGGGCGGTCCTACGAGCAGTACTTC
CDR3: CAISDFGRSYEQYF

D: .
V: TRBV28
J: TRBJ1-5
size: .
DNA: TGTGCCAGCAGACCCCAGGTCAGGGACGGGCAGCCCCAGCATTTT
CDR3: CASRPQVRDGQPQHF

D: .
V: TRBV11-2
J: TRBJ2-7
size: .
DNA: TGTGCCAGCAGCCAGGGATTGGACTCCTACGAGCAGTACTTC
CDR3: CASSQGLDSYEQYF

D: TRBD2
V: TRBV10-3
J: TRBJ2-7
size: .
DNA: TGTGCCATCAGTGAAACTAGCGGGAGGATCTCCGCCGAGCAGTACTTC
CDR3: CAISETSGRISAEQYF

D: .
V: TRBV5-1
J: TRBJ1-4
size: .
DNA: TGCGCCAGCAGCCTATTAGGCCAGGGAAATGAAAAACTGTTTTTT
CDR3: CASSLLGQGNEKLFF

D: TRBD2
V: TRBV4-2
J: TRBJ2-3
size: .
DNA: TGTGCCAGCAGCCCAACTAGCGGGAGTTCAGATACGCAGTATTTT
CDR3: CASSPTSGSSDTQYF

D: .
V: TRBV28
J: TRBJ2-7
size: once
DNA: TGTGCCAGCAGTCCGTCCGGGTCTCTCTCCTACGAGCAGTACTTC
CDR3: CASSPSGSLSYEQYF

D: TRBD2
V: TRBV4-2
J: TRBJ2-1
size: few
DNA: TGTGCCAGCAGCCAATTAGACGGGGGGTACAATGAGCAGTTCTTC
CDR3: CASSQLDGGYNEQFF

D: .
V: TRBV30
J: TRBJ2-3
size: .
DNA: TGTGCCTGGACTAGCGCGAGCACAGATACGCAGTATTTT
CDR3: CAWTSASTDTQYF

D: .
V: TRBV27
J: TRBJ2-1
size: many
DNA: TGTGCCAGCAGTTTCCTGGGGGGACCCAGCGACGGTGAGCAGTTCTTC
CDR3: CASSFLGGPSDGEQFF

D: TRBD2
V: TRBV28
J: TRBJ2-7
size: .
DNA: TGTGCCAGCAGTTTAGAATGGACTTGGGCTAGCGGGACGTACGAGCAGTACTTC
CDR3: CASSLEWTWASGTYEQYF

D: .
V: TRBV9
J: TRBJ2-5
size: once
DNA: TGTGCCAGCAGCGTAGCGTCAGTCCAAGAGACCCAGTACTTC
CDR3: CASSVASVQETQYF

D: .
V: TRBV5-1
J: TRBJ2-1
size: .
DNA: TGCGCCAGCAGCTTGGCTCAGAGTCTCAATGAGCAGTTCTTC
CDR3: CASSLAQSLNEQFF

D: .
V: TRBV2
J: TRBJ1-1
size: few
DNA: TGTGCCAGCCCTAGAGACTTGAACACTGAAGCTTTCTTT
CDR3: CASPRDLNTEAFF

D: .
V: TRBV20-1
J: TRBJ2-7
size: few
DNA: TGCAGTGCGGAGCGCTACGAGCAGTACTTC
CDR3: CSAERYEQYF

D: .
V: TRBV7-9
J: TRBJ2-5
size: .
DNA: TGTGCCAGCAGCCTACAAGAGACCCAGTACTTC
CDR3: CASSLQETQYF

D: TRBD2
V: TRBV7-8
J: TRBJ2-5
size: .
DNA: TGTGCCAGCAGCCACCGGACTAGCGGGAATGGCGAGACCCAGTACTTC
CDR3: CASSHRTSGNGETQYF

D: .
V: TRBV7-2
J: TRBJ1-5
size: .
DNA: TGTGCCAGCAGCTTACAAACAGCCCATTCGTATTATAGCAATCAGCCCCAGCATTTT
CDR3: CASSLQTAHSYYSNQPQHF

D: .
V: TRBV27
J: TRBJ2-1
size: .
DNA: TGTGCCAGCAGCGGGAGTGGGAATGAGCAGTTCTTC
CDR3: CASSGSGNEQFF

D: .
V: TRBV19
J: TRBJ2-5
size: .
DNA: TGTGCCAGTAGTAGCCAGGAAGAGACCCAGTACTTC
CDR3: CASSSQEETQYF

D: .
V: TRBV10-3
J: TRBJ1-4
size: .
DNA: TGTGCCATCAGCGGTTCGGTCCCTAATGAAAAACTGTTTTTT
CDR3: CAISGSVPNEKLFF

D: .
V: TRBV14
J: TRBJ1-1
size: .
DNA: TGTGCCAGCAGCCACCGAGTTATGAACACTGAAGCTTTCTTT
CDR3: CASSHRVMNTEAFF

D: .
V: TRBV11-2
J: TRBJ2-1
size: .
DNA: TGTGCCAGCAGCTTAGACGCCGGATACAATGAGCAGTTCTTC
CDR3: CASSLDAGYNEQFF

D: .
V: TRBV6-5
J: TRBJ1-2
size: .
DNA: TGTGCCAGCAGTTACTCGCGGGGGGCAGGTGGCTACACCTTC
CDR3: CASSYSRGAGGYTF

D: .
V: TRBV4-1
J: TRBJ1-3
size: .
DNA: TGCGCCAGCAGCCATCGGCGACAGCTCTCTGGAAACACCATATATTTT
CDR3: CASSHRRQLSGNTIYF

D: TRBD2
V: TRBV5-1
J: TRBJ2-7
size: .
DNA: TGCGCCAGCAGCTTGGTCCGCGGGGACTACGACGAGCAGTACTTC
CDR3: CASSLVRGDYDEQYF

D: .
V: TRBV16
J: TRBJ2-5
size: .
DNA: TGTGCCAGCAGCCCAACACGGGAGGAGACCCAGTACTTC
CDR3: CASSPTREETQYF

D: TRBD2
V: TRBV29-1
J: TRBJ2-7
size: .
DNA: TGCAGCGTTGAAGGGGGGGGCTACGAGCAGTACTTC
CDR3: CSVEGGGYEQYF